A selection of T cell receptor beta chains follows, all from one sample in a study of blood T cell repertoires in COVID-19. The protocol was immunoSEQ multiplex PCR, while the TCRdb copy is restricted to in-frame clones and leaves out a portion. The sample gives 270,000 or so clones, 85% of which show up once; 13% is in the top ten. Material for sequencing was peripheral blood. The receptors come from a human donor in a cohort sampled during active COVID-19. Both conserved end residues are part of each CDR3. The order of the fields is V gene, D gene, J gene, clone size, CDR3 protein, CDR3 DNA. D genes are given only for firm matches. Expanded clones get a size class; other rows say once, few or many, or leave the size out.

V: TRBV7-2; D: .; J: TRBJ1-2; size: few; CDR3: CASSLDSYGYTF; DNA: TGTGCCAGCAGCTTAGACAGCTATGGCTACACCTTC
V: TRBV6-5; D: .; J: TRBJ2-3; size: .; CDR3: CASAKATDRTDTQYF; DNA: TGTGCCAGCGCTAAAGCGACAGACCGCACAGATACGCAGTATTTT
V: TRBV3-1/TRBV3-2; D: TRBD1; J: TRBJ1-2; size: once; CDR3: CASSQLYPGQGLVNYGYTF; DNA: TGTGCCAGCAGCCAACTTTATCCGGGACAGGGGCTAGTTAACTATGGCTACACCTTC
V: TRBV28; D: TRBD2; J: TRBJ2-1; size: .; CDR3: CASSFSPWTSGNNEQFF; DNA: TGTGCCAGCAGTTTCTCGCCGTGGACTAGCGGAAACAATGAGCAGTTCTTC
V: TRBV10-3; D: TRBD2; J: TRBJ2-7; size: many; CDR3: CAIWSGDGRGSEQYF; DNA: TGTGCCATCTGGAGCGGGGACGGGCGGGGAAGCGAGCAGTACTTC
V: TRBV9; D: TRBD1; J: TRBJ2-1; size: .; CDR3: CASSVVGTGSYNEQFF; DNA: TGTGCCAGCAGCGTAGTTGGGACAGGGTCATACAATGAGCAGTTCTTC
V: TRBV4-3; D: TRBD2; J: TRBJ2-3; size: .; CDR3: CASSRAGGGTDTQYF; DNA: TGCGCCAGCAGCCGGGCGGGAGGGGGCACAGATACGCAGTATTTT
V: TRBV11-3; D: .; J: TRBJ2-1; size: .; CDR3: CASSLAASSYNEQFF; DNA: TGTGCCAGCAGCTTAGCAGCGAGCTCCTACAATGAGCAGTTCTTC
V: TRBV4-2; D: .; J: TRBJ2-7; size: .; CDR3: CASSQDYDSYEQYF; DNA: TGTGCCAGCAGCCAAGATTACGATAGCTACGAGCAGTACTTC
V: TRBV11-2; D: TRBD1; J: TRBJ1-6; size: .; CDR3: CASSASTTGVGFYNSPLHF; DNA: TGTGCCAGCAGCGCTTCCACCACAGGGGTGGGGTTCTATAATTCACCCCTCCACTTT
V: TRBV11-2; D: TRBD1; J: TRBJ2-7; size: .; CDR3: CASSLPGTGVKQYF; DNA: TGTGCCAGCAGCCTACCCGGGACAGGGGTTAAGCAGTACTTC
V: TRBV10-1; D: TRBD2; J: TRBJ2-2; size: .; CDR3: CASSGQLAGGELFF; DNA: TGCGCCAGCAGCGGCCAACTAGCGGGCGGGGAGCTGTTTTTT
V: TRBV5-1; D: .; J: TRBJ2-2; size: .; CDR3: CASSSAGAPGAQTRDEELFF; DNA: TGCGCCAGCAGCTCGGCTGGGGCCCCAGGGGCCCAGACAAGGGATGAGGAGCTGTTTTTT
V: TRBV25-1; D: .; J: TRBJ1-5; size: .; CDR3: CASSAVGGNQPQHF; DNA: TGTGCCAGCAGTGCCGTCGGGGGCAATCAGCCCCAGCATTTT
V: TRBV19; D: TRBD1; J: TRBJ1-1; size: .; CDR3: CASNFPPGTGTEAFF; DNA: TGTGCCAGTAACTTCCCCCCCGGGACAGGGACTGAAGCTTTCTTT
V: TRBV2; D: .; J: TRBJ2-2; size: .; CDR3: CASSASRNTGELFF; DNA: TGTGCCAGCAGTGCTAGCCGGAACACCGGGGAGCTGTTTTTT
V: TRBV19; D: TRBD1; J: TRBJ2-7; size: .; CDR3: CASSTRRDRGREQYF; DNA: TGTGCCAGTAGTACGCGCCGGGACAGGGGGCGCGAGCAGTACTTC
V: TRBV5-1; D: .; J: TRBJ1-4; size: .; CDR3: CASSPWGTNEKLFF; DNA: TGCGCCAGCAGCCCCTGGGGCACTAATGAAAAACTGTTTTTT
V: TRBV5-1; D: TRBD2; J: TRBJ2-1; size: .; CDR3: CASSLELRSSAGVSEQFF; DNA: TGCGCCAGCAGCTTGGAACTGCGTTCGAGCGCGGGGGTGAGTGAGCAGTTCTTC
V: TRBV3-1/TRBV3-2; D: TRBD1; J: TRBJ2-3; size: .; CDR3: CASSRILNGTGRTDTQYF; DNA: TGTGCCAGCAGCCGTATCCTTAATGGGACAGGGAGGACAGATACGCAGTATTTT
V: TRBV19; D: .; J: TRBJ1-5; size: .; CDR3: CASSPGQRLSAQHF; DNA: TGTGCCAGTAGTCCCGGACAGCGTCTATCAGCCCAGCATTTT
V: TRBV4-1; D: TRBD2; J: TRBJ2-2; size: .; CDR3: CASSQGFGRATGELFF; DNA: TGCGCCAGCAGCCAAGGATTCGGGAGGGCTACCGGGGAGCTGTTTTTT
V: TRBV25-1; D: .; J: TRBJ2-5; size: .; CDR3: CASSAQMKETQYF; DNA: TGTGCCAGCAGTGCTCAGATGAAAGAGACCCAGTACTTC
V: TRBV24-1; D: TRBD1; J: TRBJ2-2; size: .; CDR3: CATRGQGNTGELFF; DNA: TGTGCCACCAGAGGACAGGGGAACACCGGGGAGCTGTTTTTT
V: TRBV14; D: TRBD1; J: TRBJ2-7; size: .; CDR3: CASSRTGGFYEQYF; DNA: TGTGCCAGCAGCCGTACAGGGGGCTTTTACGAGCAGTACTTC
V: TRBV7-6; D: TRBD2; J: TRBJ2-2; size: .; CDR3: CASSLAVSGITGELFF; DNA: TGTGCCAGCAGCTTAGCGGTTAGCGGGATCACCGGGGAGCTGTTTTTT
V: TRBV3-1/TRBV3-2; D: .; J: TRBJ2-5; size: .; CDR3: CASSHSGSRQETQYF; DNA: TGTGCCAGCAGCCACTCGGGATCCCGCCAAGAGACCCAGTACTTC
V: TRBV20-1; D: .; J: TRBJ2-1; size: .; CDR3: CSASRPPDNEQFF; DNA: TGCAGTGCTAGTCGTCCCCCAGACAATGAGCAGTTCTTC
V: TRBV4-3; D: TRBD2; J: TRBJ2-1; size: .; CDR3: CASSQGTSGRGDEQFF; DNA: TGCGCCAGCAGCCAAGGAACTAGCGGGAGGGGAGATGAGCAGTTCTTC
V: TRBV7-2; D: .; J: TRBJ2-6; size: few; CDR3: CASSLGGAGANVLTF; DNA: TGTGCCAGCAGCTTAGGGGGCGCTGGGGCCAACGTCCTGACTTTC
V: TRBV29-1; D: TRBD1; J: TRBJ1-5; size: .; CDR3: CSAGQRNQPQHF; DNA: TGCAGCGCGGGACAGAGAAATCAGCCCCAGCATTTT
V: TRBV5-4; D: TRBD1; J: TRBJ1-2; size: .; CDR3: CASSLGTGANYGYTF; DNA: TGTGCCAGCAGCTTGGGGACAGGGGCTAACTATGGCTACACCTTC
V: TRBV11-2; D: .; J: TRBJ2-3; size: .; CDR3: CASSPFVVRAAPDTQYF; DNA: TGTGCCAGCAGCCCGTTTGTAGTCAGGGCGGCGCCAGATACGCAGTATTTT
V: TRBV6-5; D: .; J: TRBJ1-1; size: .; CDR3: CASSLGGNTEAFF; DNA: TGTGCCAGCAGCTTAGGGGGGAACACTGAAGCTTTCTTT
V: TRBV11-2; D: .; J: TRBJ1-5; size: .; CDR3: CASSLGFGGNQPQHF; DNA: TGTGCCAGCAGCTTGGGTTTTGGAGGCAATCAGCCCCAGCATTTT
V: TRBV9; D: .; J: TRBJ2-2; size: once; CDR3: CASSAIVAAGELFF; DNA: TGTGCCAGCAGCGCCATTGTGGCCGCCGGGGAGCTGTTTTTT
V: TRBV6-5; D: .; J: TRBJ1-1; size: .; CDR3: CASNRNQRGTEAFF; DNA: TGTGCCAGCAACCGGAACCAACGGGGCACTGAAGCTTTCTTT
V: TRBV7-9; D: TRBD2; J: TRBJ2-2; size: .; CDR3: CASSSLAGDPGELFF; DNA: TGTGCCAGCAGCTCGCTAGCGGGAGACCCCGGGGAGCTGTTTTTT
V: TRBV6-4; D: .; J: TRBJ1-2; size: once; CDR3: CASSDDVGGGGYTF; DNA: TGTGCCAGCAGTGACGACGTGGGAGGGGGTGGCTACACCTTC
V: TRBV21-1; D: .; J: TRBJ2-5; size: few; CDR3: CASRAGPRCQETQYF; DNA: TGTGCCAGCAGAGCGGGACCTCGCTGCCAAGAGACCCAGTACTTC
V: TRBV29-1; D: TRBD1; J: TRBJ2-2; size: .; CDR3: CSVVTGGTNTGELFF; DNA: TGCAGCGTAGTTACAGGGGGCACGAACACCGGGGAGCTGTTTTTT
V: TRBV5-8; D: TRBD2; J: TRBJ2-2; size: .; CDR3: CASSLGTSVDTGELFF; DNA: TGTGCCAGCAGCTTGGGGACTAGCGTAGACACCGGGGAGCTGTTTTTT
V: TRBV28; D: .; J: TRBJ2-7; size: .; CDR3: CASRENIYEQYF; DNA: TGTGCCAGCAGGGAGAATATCTACGAGCAGTACTTC
V: TRBV13; D: TRBD1; J: TRBJ2-3; size: .; CDR3: CASSPDRGMRSSTDTQYF; DNA: TGTGCCAGCAGCCCCGACAGGGGGATGCGGTCTAGCACAGATACGCAGTATTTT
V: TRBV20-1; D: TRBD1; J: TRBJ2-7; size: .; CDR3: CSASRGQGVSREQYF; DNA: TGCAGTGCTAGTCGGGGACAGGGGGTGAGCAGGGAGCAGTACTTC
V: TRBV6-5; D: TRBD1; J: TRBJ1-4; size: .; CDR3: CASRGAGGKGLFF; DNA: TGTGCCAGCAGGGGGGCAGGGGGCAAGGGACTGTTTTTT
V: TRBV27; D: TRBD1; J: TRBJ2-7; size: .; CDR3: CASSLNRGRIEQYF; DNA: TGTGCCAGCAGTTTGAACAGGGGGCGCATCGAGCAGTACTTC
V: TRBV9; D: .; J: TRBJ2-3; size: .; CDR3: CASSVDGISTDTQYF; DNA: TGTGCCAGCAGCGTAGACGGGATTAGCACAGATACGCAGTATTTT
V: TRBV19; D: .; J: TRBJ2-6; size: .; CDR3: CASSIAGLSGANVLTF; DNA: TGTGCCAGTAGTATAGCAGGGTTATCTGGGGCCAACGTCCTGACTTTC
V: TRBV7-2; D: .; J: TRBJ2-3; size: .; CDR3: CASSPRPFTDTQYF; DNA: TGTGCCAGCAGCCCGCGGCCCTTCACAGATACGCAGTATTTT
V: TRBV3-1/TRBV3-2; D: .; J: TRBJ2-1; size: .; CDR3: CASSQVVGYNEQFF; DNA: TGTGCCAGCAGCCAAGTAGTCGGGTACAATGAGCAGTTCTTC
V: TRBV10-3; D: TRBD2; J: TRBJ2-7; size: once; CDR3: CAISRGGEGSYEQYF; DNA: TGTGCCATCAGTCGTGGAGGGGAGGGGTCCTACGAGCAGTACTTC
V: TRBV27; D: .; J: TRBJ2-2; size: .; CDR3: CASSLLSGTGGELFF; DNA: TGTGCCAGCAGTTTATTGAGCGGGACAGGCGGGGAGCTGTTTTTT
V: TRBV19; D: .; J: TRBJ1-1; size: .; CDR3: CASSRSKAGAPRFMNTEAFF; DNA: TGTGCCAGTAGTAGGTCCAAGGCAGGGGCGCCCAGATTCATGAACACTGAAGCTTTCTTT
V: TRBV6-5; D: .; J: TRBJ1-5; size: .; CDR3: CASRNGGARSQPQHF; DNA: TGTGCCAGCAGAAATGGGGGGGCGCGCAGTCAGCCCCAGCATTTT
V: TRBV5-1; D: .; J: TRBJ2-7; size: .; CDR3: CASSLKANYLSYEQYF; DNA: TGCGCCAGCAGCTTGAAAGCAAACTACCTCTCCTACGAGCAGTACTTC
V: TRBV6-2/TRBV6-3; D: TRBD2; J: TRBJ2-1; size: .; CDR3: CASSPRGSGRARYNEQFF; DNA: TGTGCCAGCAGTCCCCGGGGTAGCGGGAGGGCCAGGTATAATGAGCAGTTCTTC
V: TRBV28; D: TRBD1; J: TRBJ1-3; size: .; CDR3: CASSFGRGGNTIYF; DNA: TGTGCCAGCAGTTTCGGCAGGGGGGGAAACACCATATATTTT
V: TRBV7-9; D: TRBD2; J: TRBJ2-1; size: .; CDR3: CASSRAGGGVNEQFF; DNA: TGTGCCAGCAGCCGAGCGGGAGGAGGTGTCAATGAGCAGTTCTTC
V: TRBV5-5; D: .; J: TRBJ2-5; size: .; CDR3: CASQGLPQETQYF; DNA: TGTGCCAGCCAGGGACTCCCCCAGGAGACCCAGTACTTC